This T cell receptor beta chain appears in the sequencing data of a study of blood T cell repertoires in COVID-19. Sequenced by immunoSEQ multiplex PCR; TCRdb stores in-frame clones only, minus some. The data hold fewer than 300,000 clones, with more than 65% observed a single time. Per germline, CDR1 SNHLY and CDR2 FYNNEI. V lost 6 bases to trimming and J lost 6 bases; unmatched junction nucleotides: 6. The CDR3 loop spans 15 amino acids. The sequenced material came from peripheral blood. The rearrangement uses TRBV2 and TRBJ2-2; 11 nucleotides line up with TRBD2. The clonotype originates from a woman aged 18-29 years with acute or convalescent COVID-19. The CDR3: CASRLLAGVAGELFF. As DNA, the CDR3 is TGTGCCAGCAGGCTACTAGCGGGAGTGGCCGGGGAGCTGTTTTTT.